A single sample is the source of the 9 T cell receptor beta chains below, sequenced in a study of shared clonotypes between healthy human individuals. The repertoire was sequenced with immunoSEQ multiplex PCR; TCRdb's copy has only in-frame clones and lacks some. The sample holds around 1.9 million clones; more than 85% are singletons and the top ten take 1.5% to 2%. Naivety among CD8 cells was defined by CD45RO negativity and positive CCR7 selection, thereby excluding terminally differentiated effector memory CD45RA+ cells. Sequencing was performed on naive CD8+ T cells from PBMCs. The receptors come from a man aged 18-30 years in good health. Some clones in this sample may be carry-over from other donors' samples.

V and J are TRBV2 and TRBJ2-7; a weak D match, TRBD2 (6 bases). CDR1 is SNHLY and CDR2 is FYNNEI in the germline V gene. The ends were cut back, 5 bases at V and 5 bases at J, with 16 bases in the middle. The CDR3 runs 14 residues. CDR3 loop: CASSKGLQVHEQYF. The DNA of the CDR3 is TGTGCCAGCAGTAAAGGACTACAGGTCCACGAGCAGTACTTC.

The chain carries TRBV7-8 and TRBJ2-7, with 8 bases that match TRBD1. The V gene end was trimmed by 5 bases and the J gene end by 0 bases; junction bases not matched to a gene: 6. Germline V CDR1 and CDR2: SGHVS, FQNEAQ. The CDR3 totals 15 residues. The DNA of the CDR3 is TGTGCCAGCAGCCATGACAGGGGAAGCTCCTACGAGCAGTACTTC. It translates to CASSHDRGSSYEQYF.

The chain carries TRBV5-1 and TRBJ1-1; TRBD1 aligns across 8 bases. The CDR3 loop spans 15 amino acids. Per the germline V gene, CDR1 is SGHRS and CDR2 is YFSETQ. J was trimmed by 1 base and V by 0 bases; bases with no gene match: 2. The CDR3 region has the DNA TGCGCCAGCAGCTTGGGGGACAGGTGGAACACTGAAGCTTTCTTT. This gives the protein CASSLGDRWNTEAFF.

The chain combines TRBV6-6 with TRBJ2-7, with 9 bases matching TRBD1. The germline gives CDR1 MNHNY, CDR2 SVGAGI (reference sequence). V lost 0 bases to trimming and J lost 3 bases; unmatched junction nucleotides: 6. The CDR3 has 16 residues. The CDR3 protein is CASSYSVRQGDYEQYF. The DNA for the CDR3 is TGTGCCAGCAGTTACTCGGTCAGACAGGGGGACTACGAGCAGTACTTC.

The CDR3 loop is CASSPYTGVAGEQFF. Written as DNA, the CDR3 is TGTGCCAGCAGCCCCTATACTGGGGTAGCGGGTGAGCAGTTCTTC. The chain couples TRBV9 to TRBJ2-1; 7 positions match TRBD2. The CDR3 consists of 15 residues. The V gene's germline CDR1 is SGDLS and CDR2 YYNGEE. The trim removed 4 bases at V and 9 bases at J, leaving 13 bases unmatched.

The J gene is TRBJ2-1, the V gene TRBV4-3; 7 bases align to TRBD2. After removal of 4 bases from V and 2 bases from J, the junction contained 14 bases not matched to a gene. Germline assignment: CDR1 LGHNA and CDR2 YSLEER. The CDR3 is 18 residues long. As DNA, the CDR3 is TGCGCCAGCAGCCCGTCCTGGGGCGGGAGTAGCCCCTACAATGAGCAGTTCTTC. The encoded protein is CASSPSWGGSSPYNEQFF.

V is TRBV7-8 and J is TRBJ2-7, with 9 bases that match TRBD2. Germline CDR1 and CDR2: SGHVS and FQNEAQ. The CDR3 totals 18 residues. J gave up 3 bases and V 1 base, and 13 bases lay outside the gene matches. The CDR3 region has the DNA TGTGCCAGCAGCTTAGTATCCCCGGGACTAGCAGCGATCTACGAGCAGTACTTC. Translating it yields CASSLVSPGLAAIYEQYF.

J is TRBJ2-7 and V is TRBV13; TRBD2 might be the D (5 bases). This CDR3 region has 14 residues. The germline CDR1 and CDR2 sequences are PRHDT and FYEKMQ (reference sequence). Between the trimmed V and J ends, which lost 5 bases and 3 bases, there was a span of 14 bases. Written as DNA, the CDR3 is TGTGCCAGCAGCCCCGGGCGGGCGTTCTACGAGCAGTACTTC. This sequence encodes CASSPGRAFYEQYF.

The chain employs TRBV6-5 and TRBJ2-1; 9 bases map to TRBD2. V was pared by 2 bases and J by 7 bases, with 9 bases of the junction left unmatched. CDR1 is MNHEY, CDR2 SVGAGI, per germline. This CDR3 is 16 amino acids long. CDR3 DNA: TGTGCCAGCAGTTACGCGGGACTAGCAGAGGGGAATGAGCAGTTCTTC. Translating gives CASSYAGLAEGNEQFF.